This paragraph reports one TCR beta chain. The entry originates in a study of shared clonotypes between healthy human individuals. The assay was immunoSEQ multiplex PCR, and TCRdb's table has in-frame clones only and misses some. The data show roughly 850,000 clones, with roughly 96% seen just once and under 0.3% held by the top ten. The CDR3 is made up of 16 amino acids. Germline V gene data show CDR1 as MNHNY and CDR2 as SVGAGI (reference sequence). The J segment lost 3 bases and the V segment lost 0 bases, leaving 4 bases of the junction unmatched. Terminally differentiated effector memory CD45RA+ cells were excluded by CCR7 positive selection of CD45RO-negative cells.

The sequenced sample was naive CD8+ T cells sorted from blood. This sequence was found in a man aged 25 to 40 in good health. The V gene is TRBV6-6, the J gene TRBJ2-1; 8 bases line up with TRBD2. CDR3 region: CASSYSASGSYNEQFF. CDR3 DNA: TGTGCCAGCAGTTACTCTGCGAGCGGGAGCTACAATGAGCAGTTCTTC.